This entry lists 28 T cell receptor beta chains sequenced from one sample in a study of blood T cell repertoires in COVID-19 (dated by TCRdb to about 2020). Libraries were constructed by the immunoSEQ multiplex PCR assay. The clones in this table, taken by TCRdb from immuneACCESS, are in-frame only. Not every clone is retained; where verified, under half of the shortfall comes from an unresolved V gene, and the cause of the rest is unknown. The sample profile shows 110,000 to 150,000 clones; approximately 85% of them were found once. The ten largest clones take up 2.5% to 3% of the sample. Specimen: peripheral blood. Receptors were obtained from a man aged 50 to 60 with acute or convalescent COVID-19.

The gene calls are TRBV3-1 (or the pseudogene TRBV3-2) and TRBJ1-5; maybe TRBD1 (5 bases). The CDR3 has 14 residues. V lost 1 base and J lost 4, with 8 bases in between. CDR1 is LGHDT, CDR2 YNNKEL, per germline (reference sequence). CDR3 nucleotide sequence: TGTGCCAGCAGCCAAGCAGGGACTAATCAGCCCCAGCATTTT. Its translation is CASSQAGTNQPQHF.

The V and J genes are TRBV28 and TRBJ1-2, with D hard to call. V gave up 6 bases and J gave up 8 bases, with 13 bases separating them. The CDR3 spans 12 residues. CDR1 is MDHEN and CDR2 is SYDVKM in the germline V gene. DNA for the CDR3: TGTGCCAGCAGCCGCATCGAGCTCGGCTACACCTTC. Protein: CASSRIELGYTF.

The chain combines TRBV5-1 with TRBJ2-5, with 11 bases that match TRBD2. Trimming removed 2 bases from V and 2 bases from J; junction bases left unmatched: 2. The CDR3 has 15 residues. Per the germline V gene, CDR1 is SGHRS and CDR2 is YFSETQ. The CDR3, as DNA: TGCGCCAGCAGCTTACTAGCGGGAGTTCAAGAGACCCAGTACTTC. Translated, it gives CASSLLAGVQETQYF.

The chain has TRBV5-5 and TRBJ2-5, with 7 bases aligning to TRBD1. The ends lost 1 base at V and 2 bases at J; junction bases unmatched: 5. Germline V lookup: CDR1 SGHKS, CDR2 YYEKEE (reference sequence). The CDR3 contains 15 residues. The CDR3 DNA reads as TGTGCCAGCAGCTTGACAGGGGTAGGACAAGAGACCCAGTACTTC. Protein product: CASSLTGVGQETQYF.

The V and J genes are TRBV19 and TRBJ2-2; the match to TRBD2 covers 12 bases. This CDR3 has 16 amino acids. With V trimmed by 7 bases and J by 6 bases, 9 bases remained unmatched. Germline V CDR1 and CDR2: LNHDA, SQIVND (reference sequence). The CDR3 DNA follows: TGTGCCAGTAACCCGACTAGCGGGAGTTTTGCCGGGGAGCTGTTTTTT. It codes for CASNPTSGSFAGELFF.

The chain recombines TRBV21-1 with TRBJ2-7; the table's D call, TRBD1, has no DNA check behind it. TRBV21-1 constitutes a pseudogene. The length of the CDR3 is 13 residues. The CDR3 is CASKKGARNEQYF. The CDR3 region has the DNA TGTGCCAGCAAGAAGGGGGCGCGGAACGAGCAGTACTTC.

This chain links TRBV14 with TRBJ2-5, with a weak D call TRBD1 (8 bases). Germline V CDR1 and CDR2: SGHDN, FVKESK. Trimming removed 0 bases at V and 5 bases at J, with 22 bases between. The CDR3 is 18 amino acids. CDR3 region: CASSQEPPTVQGGETQYF. The CDR3 DNA reads TGTGCCAGCAGCCAAGAACCCCCAACCGTACAGGGGGGGGAGACCCAGTACTTC.

This chain connects TRBV7-6 to TRBJ2-2; D remains unclear. The CDR3 is made up of 15 amino acids. Trimming cost V 4 bases and J 3 bases, with 12 bases left between them. Germline CDR1 reads SGHVS; CDR2 reads FNYEAQ. CDR3 nucleotides: TGTGCCAGCAGCTATGGCAGGCAATACACCGGGGAGCTGTTTTTT. Translating it yields CASSYGRQYTGELFF.

The chain links TRBV28 to TRBJ1-2, with 10 bases lining up with TRBD1. The CDR3 spans 15 residues. Germline loops: CDR1 MDHEN, CDR2 SYDVKM. Trimming removed 6 bases from V and 2 bases from J; junction bases left unmatched: 6. The CDR3 DNA sequence: TGTGCCAGCAGCTCGGGGGGACAGGGGAACTATGGCTACACCTTC. It translates to CASSSGGQGNYGYTF.

Only one count was recorded for this clone. The chain couples TRBV2 to TRBJ1-6, with 9 bases identical to TRBD1. Germline trimming cut 6 bases from V and 8 bases from J; bases unmatched to any gene: 5. The CDR3 is 14 residues long. CDR1 is SNHLY, CDR2 FYNNEI, per germline. The chain's CDR3 is CASSVRDRDSPLHF. CDR3 bases: TGTGCCAGCAGCGTCCGGGACAGGGATTCACCCCTCCACTTT.

V and J are TRBV30 and TRBJ1-5; no firm D call. The germline V and J ends were trimmed by 2 bases and 2 bases, with 13 bases remaining between them. Germline CDR1 GTSNPN, CDR2 SVGIG (reference sequence). CDR3 size: 15 residues. CDR3 coding DNA: TGTGCCTGGAGTAGATCGCTAACGGGCAATCAGCCCCAGCATTTT. Its protein product is CAWSRSLTGNQPQHF.

The rearrangement joins TRBV2 to TRBJ2-5; D perhaps matches TRBD2 (5 bases). CDR3 size: 14 residues. Trimming pared 6 bases from V and 1 base from J, leaving 12 bases between. Germline V gene data show CDR1 as SNHLY and CDR2 as FYNNEI. The CDR3 here is CASRPSLAQETQYF. For the CDR3, the DNA is TGTGCCAGCAGACCGTCCCTAGCCCAAGAGACCCAGTACTTC.

The rearrangement joins TRBV18 to TRBJ1-1; TRBD1 might be the D (6 bases). Trimming took 1 base from V and 5 from J, leaving 17 bases between them. The CDR3 consists of 16 residues. CDR1 and CDR2 (germline): KGHSH, LQKENI. The CDR3 spells CASSPQGPPRGTEAFF. The CDR3 bases are TGTGCCAGCTCACCACAGGGACCGCCAAGGGGGACTGAAGCTTTCTTT.

This rearrangement joins TRBV28 to TRBJ2-7; 8 nucleotides agree with TRBD1. The CDR3 is 13 residues long. Germline CDR1 is MDHEN and CDR2 is SYDVKM. The ends lost 5 bases at V and 5 bases at J; junction bases unmatched: 5. This CDR3 is CASSGQGTDEQYF. CDR3 bases: TGTGCCAGCAGTGGACAGGGAACCGACGAGCAGTACTTC.

The chain joins TRBV18 to TRBJ2-2; tentative D call: TRBD1 (6 bases). Germline CDR1 KGHSH, CDR2 LQKENI. This CDR3 contains 16 residues. Trimming took 2 bases from V and 7 from J, leaving 17 bases between them. The CDR3 sequence is CASSPGADRNGGELFF. The CDR3 DNA reads as TGTGCCAGCTCACCAGGGGCGGACAGAAATGGCGGGGAGCTGTTTTTT. The complete variable domain, with remaining parts taken from reference TRBV18 and TRBJ2-2, reads NAGVMQNPRHLVRRRGQEARLRCSPMKGHSHVYWYRQLPEEGLKFMVYLQKENIIDESGMPKERFSAEFPKEGPSILRIQQVVRGDSAAYFCASSPGADRNGGELFFGEGSRLTVL.

V usage is TRBV11-3 and J usage is TRBJ2-1; 10 bases are a match to TRBD2. CDR3 length equals 15 residues. J lost 2 bases, V lost 2 bases, and 0 bases had no gene match. Germline V CDR1 and CDR2: SGHNT, YENEEA. The CDR3 region is CASSLLAGAYNEQFF. Here the CDR3 DNA reads TGTGCCAGCAGCTTACTAGCGGGGGCCTACAATGAGCAGTTCTTC.

For the CDR3, the DNA is TGTGCCAGCAGCTATGACAGACAGGGCCCAGATACGCAGTATTTT. This codes for CASSYDRQGPDTQYF. The V and J genes are TRBV7-8 and TRBJ2-3, with 7 bases matching TRBD1. From germline, CDR1 is SGHVS and CDR2 FQNEAQ. The junction had 8 bases not matched to a gene; V was cut back by 4 bases and J by 4 bases. This CDR3 is built from 15 residues.

On this clone: Distinct nucleotide sequences in the sample also encode this CDR3. The rearrangement uses TRBV5-5 and TRBJ1-1, with TRBD1 identical over 10 bases. CDR1 and CDR2 from the germline V gene are SGHKS and YYEKEE (reference sequence). There are 15 residues in the CDR3. The trim removed 2 bases at V and 1 base at J, leaving 2 bases unmatched. CDR3 coding DNA: TGTGCCAGCAGCTTACGGACAGGGGGGAACACTGAAGCTTTCTTT. Amino acids: CASSLRTGGNTEAFF.

The table lists this clone with a count of one. The CDR3 is CASSFPGYNEQFF. The CDR3 DNA is TGCGCCAGCAGCTTTCCGGGGTACAATGAGCAGTTCTTC. The chain combines TRBV4-1 with TRBJ2-1; D may be TRBD2 (5 bases). There are 13 residues in the CDR3. The V end lost 5 bases, the J end lost 4 bases, and 9 bases lay between the germline ends. Germline lookup yields CDR1 MGHRA and CDR2 YSYEKL.

This clone was found once. The V gene is TRBV10-1, the J gene TRBJ2-1, with 9 bases fitting TRBD2. CDR3 length: 16 residues. CDR1 is WNHNN and CDR2 is SYGVQD in the germline V gene (reference sequence). Unmatched junction bases numbered 4, after V lost 0 bases and J lost 4 bases. The CDR3 DNA reads as TGCGCCAGCAGTGAGTCGAGCCTAGCGGGGTACAATGAGCAGTTCTTC. The encoded protein is CASSESSLAGYNEQFF.

This clone was picked up a small number of times. At the DNA level, this CDR3 is encoded by other sequences in the same sample as well. The chain is built from TRBV6-5 and TRBJ1-5, with D unclear. The CDR3 has 12 residues. Germline CDR1 is MNHEY and CDR2 is SVGAGI. The V end lost 6 bases, the J end lost 6 bases, and 9 bases lay between the germline ends. The CDR3 spells CASSQEGQPQHF. CDR3 bases: TGTGCCAGCAGCCAGGAAGGTCAGCCCCAGCATTTT.

The chain uses TRBV3-1 (or the pseudogene TRBV3-2) and TRBJ2-3; 9 nucleotides align to TRBD2. V lost 1 base, J lost 4 bases, and 9 bases stayed unmatched. CDR1 is LGHDT and CDR2 is YNNKEL in the germline V gene (reference sequence). The CDR3 loop spans 17 amino acids. The CDR3 nucleotides read TGTGCCAGCAGCCAAGTAAATGGCGGGAGGGCATCAGATACGCAGTATTTT. Its protein product is CASSQVNGGRASDTQYF.

This chain uses TRBV14 with TRBJ2-2; the D gene is possibly TRBD1 (5 bases). Trimming left V 4 bases short and J 4 bases short, with 7 bases between. Germline CDR1 is SGHDN and CDR2 is FVKESK. The CDR3 totals 13 residues. Here the CDR3 DNA reads TGTGCCAGCAGCCCAGGGCCCACCGGGGAGCTGTTTTTT. Translation: CASSPGPTGELFF.

The chain recombines TRBV19 with TRBJ2-7; possibly TRBD1 for D (5 bases). V was pared by 6 bases and J by 6 bases, with 12 bases between. CDR3 length equals 12 residues. Looked up from germline, CDR1 is LNHDA and CDR2 is SQIVND (reference sequence). CDR3 residues: CASSWGGLEQYF. The DNA of the CDR3 is TGTGCCAGTAGCTGGGGCGGTCTCGAGCAGTACTTC. The entire variable domain, with the rest obtained from reference TRBV19 and TRBJ2-7, is as follows: DGGITQSPKYLFRKEGQNVTLSCEQNLNHDAMYWYRQDPGQGLRLIYYSQIVNDFQKGDIAEGYSVSREKKESFPLTVTSAQKNPTAFYLCASSWGGLEQYFGPGTRLTVT.

V and J are TRBV25-1 and TRBJ2-1, with TRBD1 matching 7 bases. Per the germline V gene, CDR1 is MGHDK and CDR2 is SYGVNS. Germline trimming cut 2 bases from V and 6 bases from J; bases unmatched to any gene: 4. This CDR3 region has 14 residues. This CDR3 reads CASSEIAGGNEQFF. The CDR3 nucleotides read TGTGCCAGCAGTGAAATAGCAGGGGGCAATGAGCAGTTCTTC.

V is TRBV28 and J is TRBJ2-3, with D maybe TRBD1 (5 bases). V lost 9 bases, J lost 6 bases, and 13 bases lay in between. The germline CDR1 and CDR2 sequences are MDHEN and SYDVKM. CDR3 size: 12 residues. CDR3 sequence reads: CASEQVADTQYF. The CDR3 region has the DNA TGTGCCAGTGAACAGGTGGCGGATACGCAGTATTTT.

The V and J genes are TRBV2 and TRBJ2-1; D unclear. The germline CDR1 and CDR2 sequences are SNHLY and FYNNEI. This CDR3 is 14 amino acids long. V was trimmed by 2 bases and J by 5 bases, leaving 10 bases between them. CDR3 DNA sequence: TGTGCCAGCAGTGAAATCCCGACTGACAATGAGCAGTTCTTC. Translated: CASSEIPTDNEQFF. Together with reference TRBV2 and TRBJ2-1, the CDR3 gives the full variable domain: EPEVTQTPSHQVTQMGQEVILRCVPISNHLYFYWYRQILGQKVEFLVSFYNNEISEKSEIFDDQFSVERPDGSNFTLKIRSTKLEDSAMYFCASSEIPTDNEQFFGPGTRLTVL.

The chain uses TRBV28 and TRBJ2-4; TRBD2 is a possible D gene (6 bases). Trimming shortened V by 7 bases and J by 4 bases, and 17 bases separated the two germline ends. This CDR3 comprises 15 residues. In germline, CDR1 is MDHEN, CDR2 SYDVKM. CDR3 sequence: CASTARGNGKNIQYF. The DNA for the CDR3 is TGTGCCAGCACCGCCCGCGGGAATGGTAAAAACATTCAGTACTTC.